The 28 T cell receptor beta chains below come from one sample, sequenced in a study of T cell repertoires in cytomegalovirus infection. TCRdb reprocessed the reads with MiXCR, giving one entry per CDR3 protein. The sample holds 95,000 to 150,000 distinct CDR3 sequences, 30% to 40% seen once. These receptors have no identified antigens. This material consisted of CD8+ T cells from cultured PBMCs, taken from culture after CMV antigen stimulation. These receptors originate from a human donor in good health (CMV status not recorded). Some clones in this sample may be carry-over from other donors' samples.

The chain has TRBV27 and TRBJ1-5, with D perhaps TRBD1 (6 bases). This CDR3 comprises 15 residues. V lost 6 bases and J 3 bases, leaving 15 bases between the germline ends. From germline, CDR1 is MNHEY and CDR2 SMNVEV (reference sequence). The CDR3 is CASRRGTGSNQPQHF. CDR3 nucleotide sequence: TGTGCCAGCAGAAGGGGCACAGGGTCCAATCAGCCCCAGCATTTT.

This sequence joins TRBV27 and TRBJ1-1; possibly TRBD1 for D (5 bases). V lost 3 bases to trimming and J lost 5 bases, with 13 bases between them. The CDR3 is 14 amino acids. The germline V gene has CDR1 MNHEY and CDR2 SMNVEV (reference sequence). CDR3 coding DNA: TGTGCCAGCAGTTTGTATCCGGGGGGGACTGAAGCTTTCTTT. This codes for CASSLYPGGTEAFF.

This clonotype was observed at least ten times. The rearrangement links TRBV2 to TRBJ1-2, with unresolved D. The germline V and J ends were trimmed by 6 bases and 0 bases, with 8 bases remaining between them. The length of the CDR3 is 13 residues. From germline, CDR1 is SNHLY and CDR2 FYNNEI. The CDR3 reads CASSTSPNYGYTF. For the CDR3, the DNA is TGTGCCAGCAGCACGTCACCTAACTATGGCTACACCTTC.

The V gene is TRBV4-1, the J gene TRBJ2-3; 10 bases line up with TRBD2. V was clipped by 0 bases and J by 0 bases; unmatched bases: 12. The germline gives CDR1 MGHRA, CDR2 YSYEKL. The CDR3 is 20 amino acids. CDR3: CASSQDPPSGGDSSTDTQYF. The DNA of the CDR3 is TGCGCCAGCAGCCAAGATCCACCTAGCGGGGGAGATTCGAGCACAGATACGCAGTATTTT.

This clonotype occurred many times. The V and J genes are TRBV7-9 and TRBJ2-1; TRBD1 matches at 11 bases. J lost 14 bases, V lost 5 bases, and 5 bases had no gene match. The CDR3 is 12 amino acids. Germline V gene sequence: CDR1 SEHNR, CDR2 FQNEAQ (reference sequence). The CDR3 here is CASSPGTGGEFF. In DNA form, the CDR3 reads TGTGCCAGCAGCCCGGGGACAGGGGGTGAGTTCTTC.

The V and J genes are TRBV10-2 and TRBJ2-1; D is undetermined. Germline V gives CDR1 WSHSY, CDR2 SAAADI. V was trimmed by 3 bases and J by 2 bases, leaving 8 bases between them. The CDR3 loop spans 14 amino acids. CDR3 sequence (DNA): TGCGCCAGCAGTGAAGGATTCACCTACAATGAGCAGTTCTTC. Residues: CASSEGFTYNEQFF.

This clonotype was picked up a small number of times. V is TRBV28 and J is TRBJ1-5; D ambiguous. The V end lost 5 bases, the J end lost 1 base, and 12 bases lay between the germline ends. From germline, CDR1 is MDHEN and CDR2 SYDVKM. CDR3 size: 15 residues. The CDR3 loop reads CASSPRRQSNQPQHF. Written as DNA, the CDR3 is TGTGCCAGCAGTCCCCGCCGGCAGAGCAATCAGCCCCAGCATTTT.

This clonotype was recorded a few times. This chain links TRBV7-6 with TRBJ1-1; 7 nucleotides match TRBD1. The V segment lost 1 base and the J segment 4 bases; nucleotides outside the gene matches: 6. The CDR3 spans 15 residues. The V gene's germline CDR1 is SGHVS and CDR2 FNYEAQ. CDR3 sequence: CASSLVAGGSTEAFF. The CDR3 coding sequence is TGTGCCAGCAGCTTAGTCGCAGGGGGAAGCACTGAAGCTTTCTTT.

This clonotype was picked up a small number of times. The CDR3 coding sequence is TGTGCCAGCAGCCGGGGTAGGGGGCAGCCCCAGCATTTT. Its protein product is CASSRGRGQPQHF. V and J are TRBV27 and TRBJ1-5; possibly TRBD1 for D (6 bases). This CDR3 contains 13 residues. The germline V and J ends were trimmed by 6 bases and 7 bases, with 13 bases remaining between them. The germline V gene encodes CDR1 MNHEY and CDR2 SMNVEV (reference sequence).

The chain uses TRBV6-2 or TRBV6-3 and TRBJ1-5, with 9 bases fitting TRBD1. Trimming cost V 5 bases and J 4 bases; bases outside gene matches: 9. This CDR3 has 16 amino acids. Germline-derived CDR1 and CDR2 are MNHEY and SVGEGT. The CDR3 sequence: CASSLLSGTGNQPQHF. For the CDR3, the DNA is TGTGCCAGCAGTCTCCTATCCGGGACAGGGAATCAGCCCCAGCATTTT.

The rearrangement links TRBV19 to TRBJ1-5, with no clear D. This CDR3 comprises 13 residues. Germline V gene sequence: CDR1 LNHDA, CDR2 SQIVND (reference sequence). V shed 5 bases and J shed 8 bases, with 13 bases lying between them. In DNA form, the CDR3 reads TGTGCCAGTAGTCTCTGGACGTGGGAGCCCCAGCATTTT. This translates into CASSLWTWEPQHF.

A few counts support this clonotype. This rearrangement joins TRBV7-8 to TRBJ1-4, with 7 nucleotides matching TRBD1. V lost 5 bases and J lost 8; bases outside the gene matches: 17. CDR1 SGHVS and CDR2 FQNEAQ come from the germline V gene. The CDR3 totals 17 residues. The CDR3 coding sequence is TGTGCCAGCAGCCAACCCAGAGTGACAGGGACACCAGAAAAACTGTTTTTT. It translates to CASSQPRVTGTPEKLFF.

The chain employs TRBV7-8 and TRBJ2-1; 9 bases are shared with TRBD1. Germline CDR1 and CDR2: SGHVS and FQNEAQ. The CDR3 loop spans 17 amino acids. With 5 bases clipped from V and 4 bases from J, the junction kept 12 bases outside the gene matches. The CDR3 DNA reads TGTGCCAGCAGCGAAATACCCGGGACAGGGTTTTACAATGAGCAGTTCTTC. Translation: CASSEIPGTGFYNEQFF.

CDR3 nucleotides: TGCAGTGCTAGAGGAGACTACGAGCAGTACTTC. This gives the protein CSARGDYEQYF. The chain couples TRBV20-1 to TRBJ2-7; D gene uncertain. The V end lost 1 base, the J end lost 3 bases, and 4 bases lay between the germline ends. The CDR3 loop spans 11 amino acids. Germline CDR1 DFQATT, CDR2 SNEGSKA (reference sequence).

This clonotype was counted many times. The CDR3 DNA sequence: TGTGCCAGCAGCATCCGGGGAAACACTGAAGCTTTCTTT. Amino acids: CASSIRGNTEAFF. This sequence joins TRBV12-3 or TRBV12-4 and TRBJ1-1; no clear D gene. Trimming pared 6 bases from V and 2 bases from J, leaving 10 bases between. This CDR3 contains 13 residues.

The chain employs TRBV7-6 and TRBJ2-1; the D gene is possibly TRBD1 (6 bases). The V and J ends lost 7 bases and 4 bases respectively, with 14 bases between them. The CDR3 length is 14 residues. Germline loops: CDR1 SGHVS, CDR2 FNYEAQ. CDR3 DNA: TGTGCCAGCACTCCTGGACAGATTTACAATGAGCAGTTCTTC. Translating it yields CASTPGQIYNEQFF.

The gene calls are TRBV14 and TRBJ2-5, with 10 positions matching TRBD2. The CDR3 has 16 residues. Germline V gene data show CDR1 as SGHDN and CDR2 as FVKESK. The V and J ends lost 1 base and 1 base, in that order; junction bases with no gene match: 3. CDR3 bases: TGTGCCAGCAGCCAAGCACTAGCGGGGCTCCAAGAGACCCAGTACTTC. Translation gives CASSQALAGLQETQYF.

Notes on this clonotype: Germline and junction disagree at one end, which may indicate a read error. The CDR3 loop reads CASSLGRSTYEQYF. The CDR3 DNA is TGTGCTAGCAGCTTAGGTAGGTCTACCTACGAGCAGTACTTC. This chain connects TRBV13 to TRBJ2-7; D ambiguous. The CDR3 is 14 amino acids. CDR1 is PRHDT and CDR2 is FYEKMQ in the germline V gene (reference sequence).

Written as DNA, the CDR3 is TGTGCCAGCAGTTTGGGAATGAACACTGAAGCTTTCTTT. Translation gives CASSLGMNTEAFF. The chain joins TRBV27 to TRBJ1-1, with D unresolved. Trimming shortened V by 3 bases and J by 0 bases, and 5 bases separated the two germline ends. Germline V gene sequence: CDR1 MNHEY, CDR2 SMNVEV (reference sequence). This CDR3 spans 13 amino acids.

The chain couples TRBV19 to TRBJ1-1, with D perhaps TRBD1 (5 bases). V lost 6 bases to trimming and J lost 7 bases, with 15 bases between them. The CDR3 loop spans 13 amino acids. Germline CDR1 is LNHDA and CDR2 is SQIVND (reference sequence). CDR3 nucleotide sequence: TGTGCCAGTAGCCACCCAGGGAGCATTGAAGCTTTCTTT. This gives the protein CASSHPGSIEAFF.

In nucleotides, the CDR3 is TGCGCCAGCAGCCAAGGAAGGCAGGCGGAAGCTTTCTTT. It is translated as CASSQGRQAEAFF. The V and J genes are TRBV4-1 and TRBJ1-1, with D unresolved. CDR1 and CDR2 (germline): MGHRA, YSYEKL. V was clipped by 1 base and J by 8 bases, with 11 bases between them. The CDR3 extends over 13 amino acids.

The CDR3 bases are TGCAGTCCCCGACAGATCTCCTATAATTCACCCCTCCACTTT. It yields the protein CSPRQISYNSPLHF. The chain employs TRBV20-1 and TRBJ1-6, with D tentatively TRBD1 (5 bases). Trimming removed 8 bases at V and 0 bases at J, with 11 bases between. Germline V gives CDR1 DFQATT, CDR2 SNEGSKA (reference sequence). The CDR3 consists of 14 residues.

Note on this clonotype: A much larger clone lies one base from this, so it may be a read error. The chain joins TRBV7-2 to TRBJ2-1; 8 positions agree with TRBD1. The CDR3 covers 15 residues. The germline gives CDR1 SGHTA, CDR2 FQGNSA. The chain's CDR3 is CVSIQGATPYNEQFF. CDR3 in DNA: TGTGTCAGCATCCAGGGGGCAACTCCCTACAATGAGCAGTTCTTC.

CDR3 nucleotides: TGCGCCAGCAGCCAAGCTTTCACAATATATCAGCCCCAGCATTTT. Its protein product is CASSQAFTIYQPQHF. The rearrangement uses TRBV4-3 and TRBJ1-5; D unresolved. Germline CDR1 and CDR2: LGHNA and YSLEER. CDR3 size: 15 residues. The germline V and J ends were trimmed by 1 base and 5 bases, with 12 bases remaining between them.

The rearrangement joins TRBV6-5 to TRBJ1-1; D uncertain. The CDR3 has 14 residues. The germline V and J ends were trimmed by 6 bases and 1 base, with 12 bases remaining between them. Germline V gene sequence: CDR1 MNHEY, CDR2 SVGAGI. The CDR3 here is CASSPDSTNTEAFF. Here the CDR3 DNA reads TGTGCCAGCAGCCCAGATTCTACGAACACTGAAGCTTTCTTT.

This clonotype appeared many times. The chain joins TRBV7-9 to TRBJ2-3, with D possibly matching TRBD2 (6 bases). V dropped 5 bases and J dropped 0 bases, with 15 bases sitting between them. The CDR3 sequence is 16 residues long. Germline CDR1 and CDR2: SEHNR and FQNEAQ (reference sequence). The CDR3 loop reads CASSPIGTSSTDTQYF. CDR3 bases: TGTGCCAGCAGCCCCATCGGGACTTCGAGCACAGATACGCAGTATTTT.

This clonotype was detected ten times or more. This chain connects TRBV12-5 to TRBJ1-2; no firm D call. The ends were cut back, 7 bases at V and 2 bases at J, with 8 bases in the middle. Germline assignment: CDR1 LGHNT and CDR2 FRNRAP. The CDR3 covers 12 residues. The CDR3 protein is CASVEGNYGYTF. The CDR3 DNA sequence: TGTGCTAGTGTCGAGGGCAACTATGGCTACACCTTC. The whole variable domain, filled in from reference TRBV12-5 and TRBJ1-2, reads DARVTQTPRHKVTEMGQEVTMRCQPILGHNTVFWYRQTMMQGLELLAYFRNRAPLDDSGMPKDRFSAEMPDATLATLKIQPSEPRDSAVYFCASVEGNYGYTFGSGTRLTVV.

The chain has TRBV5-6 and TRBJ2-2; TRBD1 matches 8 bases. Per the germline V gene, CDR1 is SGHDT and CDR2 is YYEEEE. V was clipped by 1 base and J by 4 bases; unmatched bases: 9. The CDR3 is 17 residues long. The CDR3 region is CASSLTPRTGLTGELFF. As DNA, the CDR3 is TGTGCCAGCAGCTTGACCCCGAGGACAGGGCTCACCGGGGAGCTGTTTTTT.